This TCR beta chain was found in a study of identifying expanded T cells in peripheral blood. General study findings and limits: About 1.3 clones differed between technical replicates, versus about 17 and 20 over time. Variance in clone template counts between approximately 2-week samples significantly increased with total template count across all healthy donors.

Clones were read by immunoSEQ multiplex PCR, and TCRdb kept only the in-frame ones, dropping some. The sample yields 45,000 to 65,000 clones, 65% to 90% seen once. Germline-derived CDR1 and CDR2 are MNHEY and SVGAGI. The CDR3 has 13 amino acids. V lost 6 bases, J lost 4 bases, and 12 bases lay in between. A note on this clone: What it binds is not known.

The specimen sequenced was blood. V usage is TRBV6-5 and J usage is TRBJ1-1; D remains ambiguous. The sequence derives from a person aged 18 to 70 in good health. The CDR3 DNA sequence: TGTGCCAGCAGACGGTATAGTACCACTGAAGCTTTCTTT. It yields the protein CASRRYSTTEAFF.